Included here is one TCR beta chain sequence, with context. Its specificity is unknown. A history of autoimmune disease or systemic immunosuppression excluded patients. The data are from a study of OX40 agonist ivuxolimab in advanced cancers. Study summary: The dose-escalation cohort had hepatocellular carcinoma, melanoma, renal cell or head and neck cancer. Study-level results: At 0.1 to 3.0 mg/kg and by week 6, CD4+ and CD8+ T cells in the blood had expanded clonally.

The germline CDR1 and CDR2 sequences are MGHRA and YSYEKL. Trimming took 0 bases from V and 0 from J, leaving 18 bases between them. This CDR3 is 19 amino acids long. Sequencing was performed with immunoSEQ multiplex PCR; in TCRdb, only in-frame clones are kept and a portion is missing. The repertoire has some 80,000 clones, just under 85% of them found once; the top ten carry roughly 25%. The chain recombines TRBV4-1 with TRBJ2-1; no clear D gene. The clonotype originates from an adult with an advanced solid tumor such as melanoma, head and neck, liver or kidney cancer. The material was CD4+ or CD8+ T cells sorted from blood, obtained in a trial of the OX40 agonist ivuxolimab. Here the CDR3 reads CASSQEAGRPASSYNEQFF. The CDR3 nucleotides read TGCGCCAGCAGCCAAGAGGCCGGAAGGCCGGCTAGCTCCTACAATGAGCAGTTCTTC.